These 19 T cell receptor beta chains were all obtained from the same sample, sequenced in a study of cytomegalovirus exposure and HLA in healthy donors (dated by TCRdb to the late 2010s). The library was made by the immunoSEQ multiplex PCR assay. For the multiplex PCR, a mixture combining 60 forward primers for TCR Vbeta segments and 13 reverse primers for TCR Jbeta segments was used. Sourced from immuneACCESS, this table was stored by TCRdb with only in-frame sequences that have V and J called. A share of the clones is absent; for the studies checked, an unresolved V gene accounts for under half, and the remainder has no known explanation. This sample has some 170,000 clones in its table, and around three quarters of those were observed once. The leading ten clones occupy under 2% of the sample. The material sequenced was PBMCs. Receptor source: a woman aged 25 to 39 in good health and CMV-seronegative.

The rearrangement uses TRBV20-1 and TRBJ1-2, with 7 bases that match TRBD1. The germline V gene has CDR1 DFQATT and CDR2 SNEGSKA (reference sequence). The CDR3 has 11 residues. Trimming took 6 bases from V and 7 from J; bases not matched to a gene: 5. This chain's CDR3 is CSAWTGGGYTF. Here the CDR3 DNA reads TGCAGTGCATGGACAGGTGGTGGCTACACCTTC.

V usage is TRBV29-1 and J usage is TRBJ1-2; D remains unclear. Per the germline V gene, CDR1 is SQVTM and CDR2 is ANQGSEA. The V end lost 0 bases, the J end lost 1 base, and 6 bases lay between the germline ends. The CDR3 has 13 residues. For the CDR3, the DNA is TGCAGCGTTGAAGACCGGGATAACTATGGCTACACCTTC. Its translation: CSVEDRDNYGYTF.

The sample holds one count of this clone. The CDR3 DNA reads as TGTGCCAGCAGTTTACGTAGCGGGACCGGGGAGCTGTTTTTT. Its protein product is CASSLRSGTGELFF. The chain joins TRBV27 to TRBJ2-2; 7 positions match TRBD2. The CDR3 spans 14 residues. Germline V gives CDR1 MNHEY, CDR2 SMNVEV (reference sequence). V lost 2 bases and J lost 5; bases outside the gene matches: 2.

The gene calls are TRBV5-1 and TRBJ2-7; D ambiguous. This CDR3 region has 15 residues. V lost 6 bases and J 0 bases, leaving 16 bases between the germline ends. Germline V gene lookup returns CDR1 SGHRS and CDR2 YFSETQ. CDR3 DNA: TGCGCCAGCAAAGAGAACTTGGCTAGCTCCTACGAGCAGTACTTC. Protein sequence: CASKENLASSYEQYF.

The gene calls are TRBV5-4 and TRBJ1-6, with no clear D. CDR1 is SGHNT and CDR2 is YYREEE in the germline V gene (reference sequence). This CDR3 is built from 17 residues. V was clipped by 4 bases and J by 0 bases, with 14 bases between them. This chain's CDR3 is CASSIGVVRSYNSPLHF. CDR3 DNA sequence: TGTGCCAGCAGCATCGGGGTGGTCCGCTCCTATAATTCACCCCTCCACTTT.

The V gene is TRBV28, the J gene TRBJ2-7; 7 bases agree with TRBD1. The J segment lost 3 bases and the V segment lost 5 bases, leaving 22 bases of the junction unmatched. Germline values: CDR1 MDHEN, CDR2 SYDVKM. This CDR3 region has 19 residues. Here the CDR3 reads CASSLLTGVPSIPDYEQYF. CDR3 DNA: TGTGCCAGCAGTCTGTTAACAGGGGTCCCCTCAATCCCTGACTACGAGCAGTACTTC.

The chain employs TRBV6-6 and TRBJ1-1, with TRBD1 as a possible D gene (5 bases). The CDR3 consists of 15 residues. The V gene lost 2 bases and the J gene lost 4 bases, with 14 bases spanning the gap. In germline, CDR1 is MNHNY, CDR2 SVGAGI (reference sequence). In DNA form, the CDR3 reads TGTGCCAGCAGTTACCTTTCTCAGGGCTCCACTGAAGCTTTCTTT. Encoded protein: CASSYLSQGSTEAFF.

The rearrangement joins TRBV5-1 to TRBJ1-4; D is uncertain. Trimming cost V 1 base and J 7 bases, with 17 bases left between them. The CDR3 extends over 16 amino acids. Germline loops: CDR1 SGHRS, CDR2 YFSETQ. This CDR3 is CASSLSSVPAGEKLFF. Written as DNA, the CDR3 is TGCGCCAGCAGCTTGTCATCGGTCCCCGCCGGTGAAAAACTGTTTTTT.

The chain uses TRBV7-6 and TRBJ2-2; no clear D. This CDR3 has 15 residues. Per the germline V gene, CDR1 is SGHVS and CDR2 is FNYEAQ. V was pared by 1 base and J by 4 bases, with 10 bases between. The CDR3 here is CASSLVRQSTGELFF. CDR3 sequence (DNA): TGTGCCAGCAGCTTAGTCCGTCAGTCCACCGGGGAGCTGTTTTTT.

This sequence joins TRBV20-1 and TRBJ2-5; D gene unclear. The ends were cut back, 3 bases at V and 5 bases at J, with 4 bases in the middle. The CDR3 is 10 residues long. Germline CDR1 and CDR2: DFQATT and SNEGSKA (reference sequence). The CDR3 nucleotides read TGCAGTGCTAGCCAGGAGACCCAGTACTTC. Translating gives CSASQETQYF.

The rearrangement uses TRBV29-1 and TRBJ2-1; 7 bases fit TRBD2. Germline CDR1 is SQVTM and CDR2 is ANQGSEA. V dropped 4 bases and J dropped 5; count of bases not matched to a gene: 5. CDR3 length equals 13 residues. CDR3: CSVVWTRHNEQFF. The CDR3, as DNA: TGCAGCGTTGTCTGGACTAGGCACAATGAGCAGTTCTTC.

CDR3 nucleotides: TGTGCCAGCAGCTTGGCCAACAATATCAACGAGCAGTACTTC. This codes for CASSLANNINEQYF. V usage is TRBV5-6 and J usage is TRBJ2-7, with no clear D. Germline CDR1 is SGHDT and CDR2 is YYEEEE. The CDR3 spans 14 residues. Trimming pared 0 bases from V and 5 bases from J, leaving 12 bases between.

V gene TRBV19 combines with J gene TRBJ1-1; D gene uncertain. CDR3 length: 13 residues. V was clipped by 7 bases and J by 0 bases, with 9 bases between them. Germline V gives CDR1 LNHDA, CDR2 SQIVND (reference sequence). CDR3 region: CASTEGLNTEAFF. CDR3 DNA sequence: TGTGCCAGTACCGAGGGTCTGAACACTGAAGCTTTCTTT.

This clone turned up a few times. The chain joins TRBV5-6 to TRBJ2-5; 16 nucleotides match TRBD2. CDR1 is SGHDT, CDR2 YYEEEE, per germline. J gave up 1 base and V 3 bases, and 3 bases lay outside the gene matches. The CDR3 contains 17 residues. The CDR3 region has the DNA TGTGCCAGCAGCTCGGGACTAGCGGGGGGGTTCCAAGAGACCCAGTACTTC. Encoded protein: CASSSGLAGGFQETQYF.

The rearrangement joins TRBV18 to TRBJ1-2; D is undetermined. The CDR3 runs 14 residues. V was cut by 5 bases and J by 8 bases, with 18 bases left in between. Germline-derived CDR1 and CDR2 are KGHSH and LQKENI. DNA of the CDR3: TGTGCCAGCTCAGAGGCCGAGCACCTCGGGGGCTACACCTTC. It encodes CASSEAEHLGGYTF.

Only one count was recorded for this clone. The rearrangement links TRBV2 to TRBJ1-2; unclear D gene. The CDR3 consists of 10 residues. Germline-derived CDR1 and CDR2 are SNHLY and FYNNEI. Deletions cut 8 bases from V and 8 bases from J, with 9 bases between. CDR3 in DNA: TGTGCCAGCGGAGGACGGGGCTACACCTTC. It specifies CASGGRGYTF.

This chain uses TRBV6-6 with TRBJ2-1; TRBD1 matches at 9 bases. With V trimmed by 0 bases and J by 5 bases, 5 bases remained unmatched. The CDR3 sequence is 16 residues long. Germline values: CDR1 MNHNY, CDR2 SVGAGI (reference sequence). CDR3 nucleotide sequence: TGTGCCAGCAGTTACTCCGGCTGGACAGGGGACAATGAGCAGTTCTTC. As protein: CASSYSGWTGDNEQFF.

V and J are TRBV5-6 and TRBJ1-5; D is uncertain. The CDR3 runs to 13 residues. Germline-derived CDR1 and CDR2 are SGHDT and YYEEEE. Trimming took 4 bases from V and 2 from J, leaving 7 bases between them. CDR3 protein: CASSRRGNQPQHF. CDR3 DNA sequence: TGTGCCAGCAGCCGGAGGGGCAATCAGCCCCAGCATTTT.

The chain couples TRBV5-8 to TRBJ2-1; 7 nucleotides align to TRBD2. The CDR3 is 19 residues long. V gave up 4 bases and J gave up 0 bases; unmatched junction bases: 16. In germline, CDR1 is SGHTS, CDR2 YDEGEE. This chain's CDR3 is CASSPKNPSGPSSYNEQFF. In DNA, the CDR3 is TGTGCCAGCAGCCCCAAGAACCCTAGCGGTCCCAGCTCCTACAATGAGCAGTTCTTC. The full variable domain, its missing parts supplied by reference TRBV5-8 and TRBJ2-1, is EAGVTQSPTHLIKTRGQQATLRCSPISGHTSVYWYQQALGLGLQFLLWYDEGEERNRGNFPPRFSGRQFPNYSSELNVNALELEDSALYLCASSPKNPSGPSSYNEQFFGPGTRLTVL.